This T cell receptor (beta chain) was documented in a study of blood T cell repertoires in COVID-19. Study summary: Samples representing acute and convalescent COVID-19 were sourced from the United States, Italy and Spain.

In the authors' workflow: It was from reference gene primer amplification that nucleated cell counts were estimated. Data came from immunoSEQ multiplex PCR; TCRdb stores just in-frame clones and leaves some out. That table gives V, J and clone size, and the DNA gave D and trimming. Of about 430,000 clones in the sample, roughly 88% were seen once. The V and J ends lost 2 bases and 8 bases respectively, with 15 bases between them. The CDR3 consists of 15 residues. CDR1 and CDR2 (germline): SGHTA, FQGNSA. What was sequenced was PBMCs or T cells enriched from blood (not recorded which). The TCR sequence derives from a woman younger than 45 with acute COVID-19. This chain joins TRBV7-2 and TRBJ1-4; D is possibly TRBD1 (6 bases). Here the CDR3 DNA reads TGTGCCAGCAGCTTAACGGGGCCAGGACAGGAAAAACTGTTTTTT. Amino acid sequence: CASSLTGPGQEKLFF.